This TCR beta chain was captured in a study of graft-versus-host responses after intestinal transplantation. Whole-study context: Each recipient received anti-thymocyte globulin induction, then tacrolimus and steroids for roughly 3 years. Study-wide findings and caveats: Some GvH clones appeared in ileal mucosa or blood before recipient bone marrow.

The V end lost 0 bases, the J end lost 7 bases, and 7 bases lay between the germline ends. Germline V lookup: CDR1 SNHLY, CDR2 FYNNEI. The length of the CDR3 is 12 residues. Concerning this clone itself: Antigen unknown.

Clones were sequenced by immunoSEQ multiplex PCR, and TCRdb holds only the in-frame ones, with some missing. This sample has over 85,000 clones; 90% to 95% occur once, and the top ten carry 0.45% to 0.65%. This chain joins TRBV2 and TRBJ2-7, with unresolved D. The sample consisted of unstimulated CD8+ T cells sorted from spleen or lymph node cells, taken before intestinal transplant. The TCR originated in a human donor who received an intestinal transplant. The CDR3: CASSEARLEQYF. CDR3 sequence (DNA): TGTGCCAGCAGTGAAGCAAGACTGGAGCAGTACTTC.